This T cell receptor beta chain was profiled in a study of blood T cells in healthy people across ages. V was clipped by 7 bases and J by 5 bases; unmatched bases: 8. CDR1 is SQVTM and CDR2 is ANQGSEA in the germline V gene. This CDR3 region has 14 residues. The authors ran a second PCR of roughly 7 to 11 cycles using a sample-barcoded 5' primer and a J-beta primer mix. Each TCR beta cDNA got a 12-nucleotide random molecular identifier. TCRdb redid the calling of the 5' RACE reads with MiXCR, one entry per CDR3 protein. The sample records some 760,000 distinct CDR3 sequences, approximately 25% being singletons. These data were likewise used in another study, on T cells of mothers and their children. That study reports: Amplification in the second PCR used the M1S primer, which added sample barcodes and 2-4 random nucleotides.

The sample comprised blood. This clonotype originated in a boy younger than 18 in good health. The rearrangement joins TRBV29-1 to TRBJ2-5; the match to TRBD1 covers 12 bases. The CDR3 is CSARGQGAEETQYF. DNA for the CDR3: TGCAGCGCTAGGGGACAGGGGGCGGAGGAGACCCAGTACTTC.